The rows below give T cell receptor beta chains drawn from one sample of a study of cytomegalovirus exposure and HLA in healthy donors. The table came from immunoSEQ multiplex PCR; TCRdb's copy has only in-frame clones and leaves some out. The table includes approximately 130,000 clones, about four fifths detected once. Sequenced material: PBMCs. Receptor source: a man in his thirties or forties in good health and CMV-seronegative. CDR3s include the opening cysteine and the closing phenylalanine or tryptophan. A D gene is named only where the DNA matches it firmly. Size values are once, few and many counts, or a class for expanded clones, and some rows have none.

cdr3_length j_call d_call v_call clone_size cdr3_aa cdr3_nt
14 TRBJ2-3 . TRBV10-3 . CATSLSGAADTQYF TGTGCCACCTCCCTCTCGGGAGCGGCAGATACGCAGTATTTT
15 TRBJ1-2 . TRBV28 . CASSPHSGRGDGYTF TGTGCCAGCAGTCCTCATTCCGGCCGGGGAGATGGCTACACCTTC
14 TRBJ2-2 . TRBV21-1 few CASDHDSKTGELFF TGTGCCAGCGACCACGACAGTAAGACCGGGGAGCTGTTTTTT
11 TRBJ2-7 TRBD2 TRBV2 . CASGRVGEQYF TGTGCCAGCGGGAGGGTGGGCGAGCAGTACTTC
15 TRBJ2-1 . TRBV4-3 few CASSQGSGSYNEQFF TGCGCCAGCAGCCAAGGATCGGGGTCCTACAATGAGCAGTTCTTC
15 TRBJ2-2 . TRBV6-5 . CASSFSSGFAGELFF TGTGCCAGCAGTTTTAGTTCGGGGTTCGCCGGGGAGCTGTTTTTT
17 TRBJ2-7 TRBD2 TRBV11-2 . CASTPRTSGRASHEQYF TGTGCCAGCACCCCAAGGACTAGCGGGAGGGCCAGTCACGAGCAGTACTTC
13 TRBJ1-5 . TRBV4-3 few CASSQDLRQPQHF TGCGCCAGCAGCCAAGATCTCCGTCAGCCCCAGCATTTT
15 TRBJ1-4 TRBD1 TRBV6-5 . CASSSAGTGIEKLFF TGTGCCAGCAGTAGTGCCGGGACAGGGATTGAAAAACTGTTTTTT
13 TRBJ1-1 . TRBV19 . CASVRRQNTEAFF TGTGCCAGTGTCCGGCGGCAGAACACTGAAGCTTTCTTT
15 TRBJ2-2 TRBD1 TRBV19 . CASSWGQGDVGELFF TGTGCCAGTAGTTGGGGACAGGGGGACGTCGGGGAGCTGTTTTTT
15 TRBJ2-3 . TRBV28 once CATISNGDNTDTQYF TGTGCCACAATCTCAAACGGGGACAACACAGATACGCAGTATTTT
15 TRBJ2-7 . TRBV6-5 once CASSYSSEGSYEQYF TGTGCCAGCAGTTACTCGTCAGAGGGAAGCTACGAGCAGTACTTC
15 TRBJ1-6 TRBD1 TRBV2 . CASTGAGGLGSPLHF TGTGCCAGCACGGGGGCAGGGGGCCTCGGTTCACCCCTCCACTTT
16 TRBJ2-2 . TRBV7-3 . CASSFNTGQNTGELFF TGTGCCAGCAGCTTCAATACGGGACAGAACACCGGGGAGCTGTTTTTT
15 TRBJ1-1 TRBD1 TRBV5-1 . CASSSGQAWDYEAFF TGCGCCAGCAGCTCGGGACAGGCGTGGGATTATGAAGCTTTCTTT
14 TRBJ1-1 TRBD1 TRBV2 . CASQTGTANTEAFF TGTGCCAGTCAGACTGGGACAGCGAACACTGAAGCTTTCTTT
14 TRBJ2-3 TRBD1 TRBV19 . CASSWDSSTDTQYF TGTGCCAGTAGCTGGGACAGCAGCACAGATACGCAGTATTTT
14 TRBJ1-1 . TRBV11-3 . CASSLDGGNTEAFF TGTGCCAGCAGCTTAGATGGCGGCAACACTGAAGCTTTCTTT
14 TRBJ1-1 . TRBV6-5 . CASRPHQGITEAFF TGTGCCAGCAGACCCCACCAGGGGATCACTGAAGCTTTCTTT
15 TRBJ2-3 TRBD2 TRBV29-1 . CSVVGRPRSTDTQYF TGCAGCGTTGTCGGGAGGCCCCGAAGCACAGATACGCAGTATTTT
17 TRBJ2-1 . TRBV5-5 few CASSFGLRRGRNNEQFF TGTGCCAGCAGCTTTGGGTTAAGGAGGGGGCGGAACAATGAGCAGTTCTTC
15 TRBJ2-1 TRBD2 TRBV5-1 . CASSPGGRNYNEQFF TGCGCCAGCAGCCCCGGGGGGAGGAATTACAATGAGCAGTTCTTC
15 TRBJ2-5 . TRBV11-2 . CASSLGQNLLGAQYF TGTGCCAGCAGCTTAGGTCAAAACCTTCTCGGGGCCCAGTACTTC
13 TRBJ1-2 TRBD1 TRBV10-3 . CAIRPPGTGWYTF TGTGCCATCAGGCCTCCCGGGACAGGGTGGTACACCTTC
13 TRBJ2-2 TRBD1 TRBV29-1 few CSVDPGGTGELFF TGCAGCGTTGACCCAGGGGGAACCGGGGAGCTGTTTTTT